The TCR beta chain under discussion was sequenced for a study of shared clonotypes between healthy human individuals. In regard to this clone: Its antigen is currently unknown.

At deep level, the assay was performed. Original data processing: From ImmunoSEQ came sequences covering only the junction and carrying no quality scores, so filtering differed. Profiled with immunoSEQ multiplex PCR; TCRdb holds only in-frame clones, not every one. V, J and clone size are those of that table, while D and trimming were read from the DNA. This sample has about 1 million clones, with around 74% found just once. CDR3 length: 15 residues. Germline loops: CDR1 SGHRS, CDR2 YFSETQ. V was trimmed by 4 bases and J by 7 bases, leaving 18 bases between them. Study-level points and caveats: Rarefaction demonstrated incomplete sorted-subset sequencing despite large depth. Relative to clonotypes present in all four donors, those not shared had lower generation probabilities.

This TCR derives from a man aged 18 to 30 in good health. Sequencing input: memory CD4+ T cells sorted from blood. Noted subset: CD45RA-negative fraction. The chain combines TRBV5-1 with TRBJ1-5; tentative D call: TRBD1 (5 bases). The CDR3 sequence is CASSPGGVSVQPQHF. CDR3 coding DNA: TGCGCCAGCAGCCCGGGAGGGGTGAGTGTCCAGCCCCAGCATTTT.